A selection of T cell receptor beta chains follows, all from one sample in a study of blood T cell repertoires in COVID-19. Libraries were prepared by immunoSEQ multiplex PCR; TCRdb keeps only in-frame clonotypes and omits some of them. Of approximately 250,000 clones in the sample, 75% to 90% were seen once. The sample consisted of peripheral blood. Source of these receptors: a woman in her 70s with COVID-19, enrolled during active disease. The CDR3 runs from the conserved cysteine through the conserved F or W. D genes are given only for firm matches. Some rows have no size entry. The others give once, few or many, or a class for an expanded clone.

>TRBJ2-2|.|TRBV30|.
TGTGCCTGGACAGGGGACACCGGGGAGCTGTTTTTT
CAWTGDTGELFF
>TRBJ2-5|TRBD2|TRBV19|.
TGTGCCAGTAGTCCCCGTCGAGGCGGGGGACAAGAGACCCAGTACTTC
CASSPRRGGGQETQYF
>TRBJ2-3|TRBD2|TRBV11-3|.
TGTGCCAGCAGCTTAGGTCTAGCGGGGAGGAATACGCAGTATTTT
CASSLGLAGRNTQYF
>TRBJ1-1|.|TRBV7-9|.
TGTGCCAGCAGCTTAGAATCCATATCCTTCGGTGAAGCTTTCTTT
CASSLESISFGEAFF
>TRBJ1-3|.|TRBV2|.
TGTGCCAGCAGTGAAGGGCAGGGAACCCTCGGAAACACCATATATTTT
CASSEGQGTLGNTIYF
>TRBJ2-1|.|TRBV6-4|.
TGTGCCAGCAGTGACTCTGGGAGAGACAATGAGCAGTTCTTC
CASSDSGRDNEQFF
>TRBJ2-5|TRBD2|TRBV5-4|.
TGTGCCAGCAGCTCCGGGGCTAGCGGGGGAGAGACCCAGTACTTC
CASSSGASGGETQYF
>TRBJ1-1|TRBD1|TRBV30|.
TGTGCCTGGAGTCCGGGACAGTGGAACACTGAAGCTTTCTTT
CAWSPGQWNTEAFF
>TRBJ2-1|TRBD1|TRBV29-1|.
TGCAGCGTTGAATCGGAGGACAGGGCCTACAATGAGCAGTTCTTC
CSVESEDRAYNEQFF
>TRBJ2-2|TRBD2|TRBV7-2|.
TGTGCCAGCAGCTTAGCGCGGGAGACCCACACCGGGGAGCTGTTTTTT
CASSLARETHTGELFF
>TRBJ1-5|.|TRBV24-1|.
TGTGCCACCAGTGATCTCGGCGGGGGCCAGCCCCAGCATTTT
CATSDLGGGQPQHF
>TRBJ1-1|TRBD1|TRBV7-2|few
TGTGCCAGCAGCCCTCGTGGACAGGGCCTCCCAGCTTTCTTT
CASSPRGQGLPAFF
>TRBJ2-1|TRBD2|TRBV7-9|.
TGTGCCAGCAGCTACACGATTCTCCTAGCGGGGGCCCCCAATGAGCAGTTCTTC
CASSYTILLAGAPNEQFF
>TRBJ2-7|TRBD2|TRBV9|.
TGTGCCAGCAGCGTAGCCGGGAGGGGTTCAATCTACGAGCAGTACTTC
CASSVAGRGSIYEQYF
>TRBJ1-6|.|TRBV28|.
TGTGCCAGCACCCTCGACAGTTCCAATTCACCCCTCCACTTT
CASTLDSSNSPLHF
>TRBJ2-5|TRBD2|TRBV27|.
TGTGCCAGTCGTCCTTCGGGACTAGCGAGCTGGGAGACCCAGTACTTC
CASRPSGLASWETQYF
>TRBJ2-3|.|TRBV6-4|.
TGTGCCAGCAGTGAAGACGGAGCGGCTAGCACAGATACGCAGTATTTT
CASSEDGAASTDTQYF
>TRBJ2-4|TRBD2|TRBV18|.
TGTGCCAGCTCACCCGGCTTGCGGGAGGGCATTCAGTACTTC
CASSPGLREGIQYF
>TRBJ1-2|.|TRBV2|.
TGTGCCAGCAAGTGGCGGGGTCTTGGCTACACCTTC
CASKWRGLGYTF
>TRBJ1-5|.|TRBV2|.
TGTGCCAGCAGGAGACAGGCCGACGATAGGCCCCAGCATTTT
CASRRQADDRPQHF
>TRBJ2-3|TRBD2|TRBV5-1|.
TGCGCCAGCAGCGCCCAGCGGGGGGCAGATACGCAGTATTTT
CASSAQRGADTQYF
>TRBJ1-2|TRBD1|TRBV18|.
TGTGCCAGCTCGCCTCAGGGGGCCGGTCCCGGCTACACCTTC
CASSPQGAGPGYTF
>TRBJ2-3|.|TRBV29-1|.
TGCAGCGTAGAAACAGGGCAAGAGGATACGCAGTATTTT
CSVETGQEDTQYF
>TRBJ1-1|.|TRBV11-3|.
TGTGCCAGCAGCTTAGTCTTGAACACTGAAGCTTTCTTT
CASSLVLNTEAFF
>TRBJ2-1|TRBD2|TRBV7-2|.
TGTGCCAGCAGCTTAGTGGTTGGGGGGGTGGAGGTCTTC
CASSLVVGGVEVF
>TRBJ2-5|TRBD2|TRBV9|.
TGTGCCAGCAGCGGGAGCGGGGGGGCCCAAGAGACCCAGTACTTC
CASSGSGGAQETQYF